The 27 T cell receptor beta chains reported below all come from one sample, sequenced in a study of OX40 agonist ivuxolimab in advanced cancers. Clones were sequenced by immunoSEQ multiplex PCR, and TCRdb holds only the in-frame ones, with some missing. The profile covers about 58,000 clones, with 80% to 90% appearing a single time and 1.9% taken by the ten largest. The sequenced sample was CD4+ or CD8+ T cells sorted from blood, obtained in a trial of the OX40 agonist ivuxolimab. These TCRs come from an adult with an advanced solid tumor such as melanoma, head and neck, liver or kidney cancer.

This clone occurred a few times. The chain carries TRBV6-5 and TRBJ2-1, with 9 bases aligning to TRBD2. Germline CDR1 reads MNHEY; CDR2 reads SVGAGI. Germline trimming cut 7 bases from V and 8 bases from J; bases unmatched to any gene: 9. The length of the CDR3 is 14 residues. The CDR3 DNA is TGTGCCAGCACTCGGGCGGGAGGGCCGTATGAGCAGTTCTTC. It translates to CASTRAGGPYEQFF.

The chain is built from TRBV18 and TRBJ1-2; D possibly corresponds to TRBD1 (5 bases). Germline lookup yields CDR1 KGHSH and CDR2 LQKENI. The CDR3 loop spans 13 amino acids. V lost 2 bases, J lost 4 bases, and 8 bases lay in between. CDR3 sequence reads: CASSPAGLYGYTF. In DNA, the CDR3 is TGTGCCAGCTCACCAGCGGGACTCTATGGCTACACCTTC.

J is TRBJ1-1 and V is TRBV15, with no clear D. In germline, CDR1 is LNHNV, CDR2 YYDKDF (reference sequence). The length of the CDR3 is 16 residues. The ends were cut back, 1 base at V and 7 bases at J, with 19 bases in the middle. The CDR3 nucleotides are TGTGCCACCAGCAGAGGAATAGGGCTCTGGCAGGATGAAGCTTTCTTT. This sequence encodes CATSRGIGLWQDEAFF. Full variable domain (rest looked up from reference TRBV15 and TRBJ1-1): DAMVIQNPRYQVTQFGKPVTLSCSQTLNHNVMYWYQQKSSQAPKLLFHYYDKDFNNEADTPDNFQSRRPNTSFCFLDIRSPGLGDTAMYLCATSRGIGLWQDEAFFGQGTRLTVV.

This sequence joins TRBV12-5 and TRBJ2-7; 8 nucleotides agree with TRBD1. V dropped 4 bases and J dropped 7; count of bases not matched to a gene: 6. This CDR3 contains 13 residues. Germline CDR1 is LGHNT and CDR2 is FRNRAP. This CDR3 is CASGWDDRGEQYV. The CDR3 region has the DNA TGTGCTAGTGGTTGGGACGACAGGGGTGAGCAGTACGTC.

The V and J genes are TRBV5-1 and TRBJ2-5; TRBD2 matches 10 bases. TRBJ2-7 explains the end of the DNA better; the J call may be wrong. The CDR3 has 15 amino acids. Germline values: CDR1 SGHRS, CDR2 YFSETQ. The CDR3 spells CASSLVTSGNYEQYF. Written as DNA, the CDR3 is TGCGCCAGCAGCTTGGTAACTAGCGGGAACTACGAGCAGTACTTC.

The genes are TRBV6-5 and TRBJ1-3; D not resolved. There are 16 residues in the CDR3. V was clipped by 4 bases and J by 3 bases, with 16 bases between them. Germline CDR1 reads MNHEY; CDR2 reads SVGAGI. The CDR3 reads CASSSAAGSYGNTIYF. Here the CDR3 DNA reads TGTGCCAGCAGTTCCGCGGCCGGTTCATATGGAAACACCATATATTTT.

The V call is TRBV9, the J call TRBJ2-6; D remains ambiguous. Between the trimmed V and J ends, which lost 2 bases and 2 bases, there was a span of 11 bases. This CDR3 has 16 residues. The germline CDR1 and CDR2 sequences are SGDLS and YYNGEE. The CDR3 region is CASSVGYRAGANVLTF. The DNA for the CDR3 is TGTGCCAGCAGCGTTGGGTATAGGGCTGGGGCCAACGTCCTGACTTTC.

This sequence joins TRBV11-2 and TRBJ2-1; 10 bases line up with TRBD1. The germline CDR1 and CDR2 sequences are SGHAT and FQNNGV. The CDR3 is 14 amino acids. The V segment lost 5 bases and the J segment 11 bases; nucleotides outside the gene matches: 9. The CDR3 sequence: CASSQGTGAKKQFF. CDR3 bases: TGTGCCAGCAGCCAGGGGACAGGGGCCAAGAAGCAGTTCTTC.

The genes are TRBV6-5 and TRBJ1-1; D remains ambiguous. The V gene lost 4 bases and the J gene lost 4 bases, with 10 bases spanning the gap. Germline values: CDR1 MNHEY, CDR2 SVGAGI. The CDR3 has 13 amino acids. The CDR3 DNA sequence: TGTGCCAGCAGTTTTTCGGACGGCACTGAAGCTTTCTTT. Protein sequence: CASSFSDGTEAFF.

The V and J genes are TRBV2 and TRBJ1-4; D ambiguous. Germline assignment: CDR1 SNHLY and CDR2 FYNNEI. This CDR3 region has 16 residues. Trimming took off 7 bases at V and 3 bases at J, with 18 bases between the two ends. The CDR3 DNA follows: TGTGCCAGCACCACCGACCACCCATACCCTAATGAAAAACTGTTTTTT. Protein product: CASTTDHPYPNEKLFF.

The chain couples TRBV7-2 to TRBJ2-4, with D tentatively TRBD2 (6 bases). The ends were cut back, 5 bases at V and 6 bases at J, with 17 bases in the middle. Germline lookup yields CDR1 SGHTA and CDR2 FQGNSA. The CDR3 spans 15 residues. The CDR3 coding sequence is TGTGCCAGCAGCCGGGGTCGGGAGCTGGGAAACATTCAGTACTTC. Translating gives CASSRGRELGNIQYF.

This clone came up once. This chain links TRBV4-3 with TRBJ1-1, with 8 nucleotides matching TRBD1. The CDR3 has 14 residues. Looked up from germline, CDR1 is LGHNA and CDR2 is YSLEER. The junction had 2 bases not matched to a gene; V was cut back by 3 bases and J by 2 bases. This CDR3 reads CASSQTGANTEAFF. The DNA for the CDR3 is TGCGCCAGCAGCCAGACAGGGGCTAACACTGAAGCTTTCTTT.

Only a few counts were recorded for this clone. V gene TRBV10-3 combines with J gene TRBJ2-7, with TRBD2 matching 7 bases. V gave up 2 bases and J gave up 3 bases; unmatched junction bases: 4. CDR3 length: 14 residues. Germline V gene sequence: CDR1 ENHRY, CDR2 SYGVKD. CDR3 bases: TGTGCCATCAGTGAGGGACTAGGGAGCTACGAGCAGTACGTC. Amino acids: CAISEGLGSYEQYV.

The rearrangement links TRBV5-5 to TRBJ2-1, with a tentative D call TRBD2 (6 bases). CDR3 length equals 14 residues. The germline V gene encodes CDR1 SGHKS and CDR2 YYEKEE (reference sequence). V was pared by 4 bases and J by 8 bases, with 16 bases between. DNA for the CDR3: TGTGCCAGCAGCCCGTTCCTAGCGAGGGATGAGCAGTTCTTC. Amino acid sequence: CASSPFLARDEQFF.

J is TRBJ2-7 and V is TRBV2; 10 nucleotides agree with TRBD1. The V segment lost 8 bases and the J segment 2 bases; nucleotides outside the gene matches: 9. The V gene's germline CDR1 is SNHLY and CDR2 FYNNEI. This CDR3 contains 15 residues. The chain's CDR3 is CASHRQGASAYEQYV. The CDR3 bases are TGTGCCAGCCACCGACAGGGGGCGTCGGCCTACGAGCAGTACGTC.

The CDR3 sequence is CASSKGGRTSDDNEQFF. CDR3 bases: TGTGCCAGCAGCAAAGGAGGCCGGACTAGCGATGACAATGAGCAGTTCTTC. V gene TRBV21-1 combines with J gene TRBJ2-1; TRBD2 reflects the table's D call only, with no check against the DNA. TRBV21-1 is termed a pseudogene. The CDR3 length is 17 residues.

This clone is judged medium-sized. The chain carries TRBV2 and TRBJ1-4, with 9 nucleotides matching TRBD1. V lost 5 bases and J lost 8; bases outside the gene matches: 6. The CDR3 contains 14 residues. The germline V gene has CDR1 SNHLY and CDR2 FYNNEI. This CDR3 is CASSYRGQDEKLFF. In DNA, the CDR3 is TGTGCCAGCAGTTACAGGGGGCAGGACGAAAAACTGTTTTTT.

Only a few counts were recorded for this clone. This sequence joins TRBV29-1 and TRBJ1-2, with D possibly matching TRBD1 (5 bases). Trimming took 3 bases from V and 8 from J, leaving 10 bases between them. Germline-derived CDR1 and CDR2 are SQVTM and ANQGSEA. The CDR3 length is 11 residues. The CDR3 coding sequence is TGCAGCGTTGACCCCGCAGGGGGCTACACCTTC. Translating gives CSVDPAGGYTF.

The chain has TRBV6-5 and TRBJ1-4; maybe TRBD1 (5 bases). CDR3 size: 14 residues. The V gene lost 5 bases and the J gene lost 5 bases, with 12 bases spanning the gap. Germline V gives CDR1 MNHEY, CDR2 SVGAGI. This chain's CDR3 is CASSRGTANEKLFF. In DNA, the CDR3 is TGTGCCAGCAGTCGAGGGACGGCGAATGAAAAACTGTTTTTT.

This clone came up once. The chain is built from TRBV4-3 and TRBJ2-5; D might be TRBD1 or TRBD2, each matching 5 bases. The J call is in doubt because the DNA end fits TRBJ2-7 better. The CDR3 length is 16 residues. Germline-derived CDR1 and CDR2 are LGHNA and YSLEER. CDR3 DNA sequence: TGCGCCAGCAGCCAAGATAGTGGGGGACGGTTTGACGAGCAGTACTTC. Its protein is CASSQDSGGRFDEQYF.

The chain joins TRBV10-3 to TRBJ2-1, with 13 nucleotides matching TRBD2. The CDR3 has 18 amino acids. The V gene end was trimmed by 8 bases and the J gene end by 0 bases; junction bases not matched to a gene: 10. Per germline, CDR1 ENHRY and CDR2 SYGVKD. This CDR3 reads CAIGSLAGGESSYNEQFF. The CDR3 DNA follows: TGTGCCATCGGATCACTAGCGGGAGGGGAGAGCTCCTACAATGAGCAGTTCTTC.

This chain links TRBV6-5 with TRBJ1-5, with 7 bases fitting TRBD1. The V segment lost 6 bases and the J segment 0 bases; nucleotides outside the gene matches: 5. CDR3 length: 15 amino acids. Germline V lookup: CDR1 MNHEY, CDR2 SVGAGI. The CDR3 loop is CASRRTGPSNQPQHF. The CDR3, as DNA: TGTGCCAGCAGGCGGACAGGTCCTAGCAATCAGCCCCAGCATTTT.

V is TRBV2 and J is TRBJ2-7, with D unclear. In germline, CDR1 is SNHLY, CDR2 FYNNEI. The V gene lost 2 bases and the J gene lost 4 bases, with 6 bases spanning the gap. The CDR3 consists of 12 residues. The DNA for the CDR3 is TGTGCCAGCAGTGAAACTCGGTACGAGCAGTACGTC. Translated, it gives CASSETRYEQYV.

This clone appeared a few times. This chain links TRBV7-9 with TRBJ1-1, with 7 bases aligning to TRBD1. This CDR3 has 14 amino acids. Germline CDR1 is SEHNR and CDR2 is FQNEAQ (reference sequence). V lost 2 bases, J lost 4 bases, and 4 bases stayed unmatched. CDR3 amino acids: CASSLTGDSTEAFF. DNA for the CDR3: TGTGCCAGCAGCTTAACAGGGGATTCCACTGAAGCTTTCTTT. Full variable domain (missing parts from reference TRBV7-9 and TRBJ1-1): DTGVSQNPRHKITKRGQNVTFRCDPISEHNRLYWYRQTLGQGPEFLTYFQNEAQLEKSRLLSDRFSAERPKGSFSTLEIQRTEQGDSAMYLCASSLTGDSTEAFFGQGTRLTVV.

The chain is built from TRBV30 and TRBJ1-2; D uncertain. The CDR3 is 13 residues long. CDR1 and CDR2 (germline): GTSNPN, SVGIG (reference sequence). The V end was cut by 1 base, the J end by 2 bases, with 8 bases between. The CDR3 protein is CAWSAGLNYGYTF. The CDR3 DNA sequence: TGTGCCTGGAGTGCTGGACTGAACTATGGCTACACCTTC. Drawing the rest from reference TRBV30 and TRBJ1-2, the complete variable domain is SQTIHQWPATLVQPVGSPLSLECTVEGTSNPNLYWYRQAAGRGLQLLFYSVGIGQISSEVPQNLSASRPQDRQFILSSKKLLLSDSGFYLCAWSAGLNYGYTFGSGTRLTVV.

This chain joins TRBV5-4 and TRBJ2-1; 7 bases fit TRBD2. After removal of 3 bases from V and 2 bases from J, the junction contained 2 bases not matched to a gene. The CDR3 sequence is 14 residues long. The V gene's germline CDR1 is SGHNT and CDR2 YYREEE (reference sequence). CDR3 region: CASSYLAAYNEQFF. The DNA for the CDR3 is TGTGCCAGCAGCTATCTAGCGGCCTACAATGAGCAGTTCTTC.

This chain joins TRBV5-5 and TRBJ1-5, with D uncertain. The germline V and J ends were trimmed by 4 bases and 4 bases, with 15 bases remaining between them. The CDR3 consists of 15 residues. CDR1 is SGHKS and CDR2 is YYEKEE in the germline V gene (reference sequence). CDR3 in amino acids: CASSLLSGWNQPQHF. Written as DNA, the CDR3 is TGTGCCAGCAGCCTATTATCCGGGTGGAATCAGCCCCAGCATTTT.